A selection of T cell receptor beta chains follows, all from one sample in a study of blood T cell repertoires in COVID-19. Assay: immunoSEQ multiplex PCR; the TCRdb copy retains only in-frame clones and omits some. The table lists hundreds of thousands of clones, approximately 86% of them singletons, with under 8.5% in the top ten. The specimen sequenced was peripheral blood. Source of these receptors: an older woman with COVID-19, enrolled during active disease. CDR3s include the opening cysteine and the closing phenylalanine or tryptophan. The D gene is left open where the match is weak. The size field is filled for only some rows; it gives once, few, many or a size class.

D gene: TRBD1
V gene: TRBV2
J gene: TRBJ1-2
clone size: .
CDR3 protein: CASSEANRGRDGYTF
CDR3 DNA: TGTGCCAGCAGTGAAGCCAACAGGGGGCGCGACGGCTACACCTTC

D gene: TRBD1
V gene: TRBV5-4
J gene: TRBJ2-3
clone size: .
CDR3 protein: CASSLYGTGSTDTQYF
CDR3 DNA: TGTGCCAGCAGCTTATATGGGACAGGGAGCACAGATACGCAGTATTTT

D gene: TRBD2
V gene: TRBV30
J gene: TRBJ2-3
clone size: .
CDR3 protein: CACRLATGTDTQYF
CDR3 DNA: TGTGCCTGCCGACTAGCGACCGGCACAGATACGCAGTATTTT

D gene: .
V gene: TRBV11-2
J gene: TRBJ2-5
clone size: .
CDR3 protein: CASSLARYRTQETQYF
CDR3 DNA: TGTGCCAGCAGCTTAGCCCGGTACAGGACACAAGAGACCCAGTACTTC

D gene: .
V gene: TRBV7-2
J gene: TRBJ2-7
clone size: .
CDR3 protein: CASSLSKSYYEQYF
CDR3 DNA: TGTGCCAGCAGCTTAAGTAAGAGTTACTACGAGCAGTACTTC

D gene: .
V gene: TRBV7-2
J gene: TRBJ2-7
clone size: .
CDR3 protein: CASSPMVGGTYEQYF
CDR3 DNA: TGTGCCAGCAGCCCAATGGTGGGGGGAACCTACGAGCAGTACTTC

D gene: .
V gene: TRBV6-2/TRBV6-3
J gene: TRBJ1-1
clone size: .
CDR3 protein: CASSFPQGKSTEAFF
CDR3 DNA: TGTGCCAGCAGTTTCCCTCAGGGGAAGAGTACTGAAGCTTTCTTT

D gene: TRBD1
V gene: TRBV5-1
J gene: TRBJ2-3
clone size: .
CDR3 protein: CASSFGGQGTDTQYF
CDR3 DNA: TGCGCCAGCAGCTTTGGGGGACAGGGCACAGATACGCAGTATTTT

D gene: TRBD1
V gene: TRBV30
J gene: TRBJ1-5
clone size: few
CDR3 protein: CAWGHRDSYQPQHF
CDR3 DNA: TGTGCCTGGGGCCACCGGGACAGCTATCAGCCCCAGCATTTT

D gene: .
V gene: TRBV7-2
J gene: TRBJ2-1
clone size: .
CDR3 protein: CASSFKGIDEQFF
CDR3 DNA: TGTGCCAGCAGCTTTAAGGGGATCGATGAGCAGTTCTTC

D gene: .
V gene: TRBV7-9
J gene: TRBJ2-7
clone size: .
CDR3 protein: CASSPPLAVYEQYF
CDR3 DNA: TGTGCCAGCAGCCCCCCCCTGGCAGTCTACGAGCAGTACTTC

D gene: .
V gene: TRBV19
J gene: TRBJ2-5
clone size: .
CDR3 protein: CASSIWSEETQYF
CDR3 DNA: TGTGCCAGTAGTATTTGGTCCGAGGAGACCCAGTACTTC

D gene: .
V gene: TRBV24-1
J gene: TRBJ1-2
clone size: .
CDR3 protein: CATSESAYGYTF
CDR3 DNA: TGTGCCACCAGTGAGTCAGCGTATGGCTACACCTTC

D gene: TRBD1
V gene: TRBV9
J gene: TRBJ2-5
clone size: .
CDR3 protein: CASSVTGVLGETQYF
CDR3 DNA: TGTGCCAGCAGCGTAACAGGGGTACTAGGAGAGACCCAGTACTTC

D gene: .
V gene: TRBV27
J gene: TRBJ2-5
clone size: once
CDR3 protein: CASSPRGGGETQYF
CDR3 DNA: TGTGCCAGCAGTCCCCGGGGTGGTGGTGAGACCCAGTACTTC

D gene: TRBD1
V gene: TRBV5-1
J gene: TRBJ1-4
clone size: .
CDR3 protein: CASSLQGAVNNEKLFF
CDR3 DNA: TGCGCCAGCAGCTTACAGGGGGCGGTGAATAATGAAAAACTGTTTTTT

D gene: TRBD2
V gene: TRBV29-1
J gene: TRBJ2-5
clone size: .
CDR3 protein: CSGIAGGETQYF
CDR3 DNA: TGCAGCGGGATAGCGGGAGGAGAGACCCAGTACTTC

D gene: .
V gene: TRBV5-4
J gene: TRBJ2-4
clone size: .
CDR3 protein: CASSLKSNIQYF
CDR3 DNA: TGTGCCAGCAGCTTGAAATCGAACATTCAGTACTTC

D gene: .
V gene: TRBV5-8
J gene: TRBJ2-5
clone size: .
CDR3 protein: CASSFRGLPETQYF
CDR3 DNA: TGTGCCAGCAGCTTCCGGGGACTTCCAGAGACCCAGTACTTC

D gene: .
V gene: TRBV2
J gene: TRBJ2-4
clone size: .
CDR3 protein: CASGEQGSMDIQYF
CDR3 DNA: TGTGCCAGCGGGGAACAGGGTTCTATGGACATTCAGTACTTC

D gene: .
V gene: TRBV9
J gene: TRBJ1-1
clone size: once
CDR3 protein: CASSARTSEAFF
CDR3 DNA: TGTGCCAGCAGCGCTAGGACTTCTGAAGCTTTCTTT

D gene: TRBD1
V gene: TRBV6-6
J gene: TRBJ2-7
clone size: .
CDR3 protein: CASSSSGTGVGEQYF
CDR3 DNA: TGTGCCAGCAGTTCCTCCGGGACAGGGGTAGGCGAGCAGTACTTC

D gene: TRBD2
V gene: TRBV27
J gene: TRBJ2-1
clone size: once
CDR3 protein: CASSSTSGGAREQFF
CDR3 DNA: TGTGCCAGCAGTTCCACTAGCGGGGGGGCCAGGGAGCAGTTCTTC

D gene: TRBD1
V gene: TRBV6-5
J gene: TRBJ2-2
clone size: .
CDR3 protein: CASRGTGMAGELFF
CDR3 DNA: TGTGCCAGCAGGGGGACAGGGATGGCCGGGGAGCTGTTTTTT